The following is a T cell receptor (beta chain) sequence with its context. The target antigen is unknown. Trimming shortened V by 0 bases and J by 3 bases, and 7 bases separated the two germline ends. CDR3 length equals 13 residues. Per germline, CDR1 SGHDT and CDR2 YYEEEE. This PCR relied on a set of 60 Vbeta primers and 13 Jbeta primers. The table came from immunoSEQ multiplex PCR; TCRdb's copy has only in-frame clones and leaves some out. Among around 150,000 clones, around nine tenths were seen once, and the ten largest hold 0.85% to 1%. The data stem from a study of cytomegalovirus exposure and HLA in healthy donors. Study-wide results and caveats: Investigators reported more than 150 TCR beta chains as tied to cytomegalovirus. CMV antigen specificity was confirmed in vitro for three CMV-associated chains. Most sequenced TCRs were rare (though some public TCRs occurred in many donors). The presence/absence work took it that sequencing depth was about the same across donors.

The chain is built from TRBV5-6 and TRBJ2-7; D remains ambiguous. The sample taken for sequencing was PBMCs. This clonotype was obtained from a woman aged 25 to 39 in good health and CMV-seronegative. CDR3 DNA: TGTGCCAGCAGCTTGGTTCTCCTCTACGAGCAGTACTTC. Translated, it gives CASSLVLLYEQYF.